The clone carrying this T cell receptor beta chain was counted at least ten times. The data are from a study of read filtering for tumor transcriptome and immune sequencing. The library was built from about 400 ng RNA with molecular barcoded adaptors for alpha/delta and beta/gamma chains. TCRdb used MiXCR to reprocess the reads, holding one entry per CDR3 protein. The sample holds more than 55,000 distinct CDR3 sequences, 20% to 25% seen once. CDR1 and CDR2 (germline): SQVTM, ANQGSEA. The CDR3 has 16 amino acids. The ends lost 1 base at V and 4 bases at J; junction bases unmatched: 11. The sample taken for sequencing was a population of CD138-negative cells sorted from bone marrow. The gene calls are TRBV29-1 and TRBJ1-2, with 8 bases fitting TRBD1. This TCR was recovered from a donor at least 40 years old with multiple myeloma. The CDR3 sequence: CSVEAGQGSVGYGYTF. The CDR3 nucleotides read TGCAGCGTTGAAGCCGGACAGGGTTCGGTTGGCTATGGCTACACCTTC.